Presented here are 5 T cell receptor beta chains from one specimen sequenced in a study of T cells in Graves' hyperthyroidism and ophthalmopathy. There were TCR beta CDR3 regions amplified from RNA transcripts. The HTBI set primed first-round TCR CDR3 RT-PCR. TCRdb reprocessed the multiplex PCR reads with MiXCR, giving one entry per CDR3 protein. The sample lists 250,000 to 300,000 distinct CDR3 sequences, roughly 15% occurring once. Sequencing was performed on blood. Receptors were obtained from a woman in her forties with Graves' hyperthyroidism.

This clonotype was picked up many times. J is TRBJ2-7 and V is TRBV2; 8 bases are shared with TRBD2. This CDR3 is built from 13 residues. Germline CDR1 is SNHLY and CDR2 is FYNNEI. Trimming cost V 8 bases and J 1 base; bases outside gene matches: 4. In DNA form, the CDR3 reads TGTGCCAGCCTGAGCGGGAGTTCCTACGAGCAGTACTTC. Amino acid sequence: CASLSGSSYEQYF.

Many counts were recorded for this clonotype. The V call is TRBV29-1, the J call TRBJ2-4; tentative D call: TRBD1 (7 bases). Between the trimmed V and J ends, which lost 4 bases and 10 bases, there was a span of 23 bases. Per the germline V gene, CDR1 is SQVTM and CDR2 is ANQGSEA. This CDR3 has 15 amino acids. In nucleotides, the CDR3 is TGCAGCGTTGGGACGTGGCAGGGGGGAATTCATATTCAGTACTTC. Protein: CSVGTWQGGIHIQYF.

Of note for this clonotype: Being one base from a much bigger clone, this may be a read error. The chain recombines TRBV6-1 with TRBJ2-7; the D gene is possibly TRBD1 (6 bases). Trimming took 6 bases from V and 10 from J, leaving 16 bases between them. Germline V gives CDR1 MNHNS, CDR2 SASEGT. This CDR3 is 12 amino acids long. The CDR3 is CASRTGLGDQYF. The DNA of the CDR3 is TGTGCCAGCAGAACAGGGTTGGGCGACCAGTACTTC.

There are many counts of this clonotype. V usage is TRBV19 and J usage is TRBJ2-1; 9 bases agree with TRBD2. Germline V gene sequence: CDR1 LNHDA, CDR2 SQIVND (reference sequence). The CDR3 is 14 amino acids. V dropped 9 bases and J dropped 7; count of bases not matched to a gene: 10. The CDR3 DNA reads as TGTGCCAGCTATTCAGCGGGAGGTAGGAATGAGCAGTTCTTC. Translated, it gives CASYSAGGRNEQFF.

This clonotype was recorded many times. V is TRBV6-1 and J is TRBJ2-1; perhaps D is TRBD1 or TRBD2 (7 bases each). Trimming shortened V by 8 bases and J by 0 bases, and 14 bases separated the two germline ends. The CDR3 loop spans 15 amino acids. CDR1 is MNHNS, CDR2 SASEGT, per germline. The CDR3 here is CASGGGDSSYNEQFF. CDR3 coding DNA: TGTGCCAGCGGGGGAGGGGACAGCTCCTACAATGAGCAGTTCTTC.